This passage covers 19 T cell receptor beta chains from one sample sequenced in a study of blood T cell repertoires in COVID-19. Only in-frame clones appear in the TCRdb table, and some are missing; sequencing was by immunoSEQ multiplex PCR. The sample has under 200,000 clones, roughly 80% seen once. The sequencing sample was made of peripheral blood. The receptors come from a man between 60 and 75 years old with acute or convalescent COVID-19.

This clone was counted only a few times. V is TRBV6-5 and J is TRBJ2-5; 8 nucleotides align to TRBD1. After removal of 8 bases from V and 4 bases from J, the junction contained 3 bases not matched to a gene. Germline values: CDR1 MNHEY, CDR2 SVGAGI. There are 12 residues in the CDR3. Here the CDR3 reads CASATGGETQYF. CDR3 DNA sequence: TGTGCCAGCGCCACAGGGGGAGAGACCCAGTACTTC.

The J gene is TRBJ2-2, the V gene TRBV5-4; 9 bases agree with TRBD1. The V gene's germline CDR1 is SGHNT and CDR2 YYREEE (reference sequence). After removal of 5 bases from V and 4 bases from J, the junction contained 6 bases not matched to a gene. The CDR3 loop spans 15 amino acids. The CDR3 DNA reads as TGTGCCAGCAGTCCCGACAGGGGGTTCACCGGGGAGCTGTTTTTT. It translates to CASSPDRGFTGELFF.

By share, this clone counts as medium-sized. V and J are TRBV10-2 and TRBJ1-2, with TRBD1 matching 11 bases. With 6 bases clipped from V and 7 bases from J, the junction kept 7 bases outside the gene matches. Germline V gene sequence: CDR1 WSHSY, CDR2 SAAADI. CDR3 length: 14 residues. For the CDR3, the DNA is TGCGCCAGCAGCCTGGGACAGGGGGGAATTGGCTACACCTTC. It codes for CASSLGQGGIGYTF.

The genes are TRBV18 and TRBJ1-2; possibly TRBD1 for D (5 bases). The germline V and J ends were trimmed by 0 bases and 4 bases, with 12 bases remaining between them. The germline CDR1 and CDR2 sequences are KGHSH and LQKENI. The CDR3 consists of 15 residues. The CDR3 is CASSPPQGEGYGYTF. CDR3 DNA sequence: TGTGCCAGCTCACCACCGCAAGGGGAAGGCTATGGCTACACCTTC.

V usage is TRBV4-2 and J usage is TRBJ1-2; D unresolved. CDR1 and CDR2 from the germline V gene are LGHNA and YNFKEQ. This CDR3 has 17 amino acids. The ends were cut back, 0 bases at V and 2 bases at J, with 16 bases in the middle. Here the CDR3 DNA reads TGTGCCAGCAGCCAAGATCTCAGCGGGAGTTTGAACTATGGCTACACCTTC. It yields the protein CASSQDLSGSLNYGYTF.

The V gene is TRBV12-3 or TRBV12-4, the J gene TRBJ1-2; tentative D call: TRBD1 (5 bases). The V end lost 3 bases, the J end lost 4 bases, and 9 bases lay between the germline ends. The CDR3 loop spans 13 amino acids. The CDR3 spells CASSFRGGYGYTF. Here the CDR3 DNA reads TGTGCCAGCAGTTTTCGGGGGGGCTATGGCTACACCTTC.

The chain has TRBV6-2 or TRBV6-3 and TRBJ2-3; maybe TRBD1 (6 bases). Trimming took off 2 bases at V and 0 bases at J, with 15 bases between the two ends. The CDR3 covers 17 residues. CDR1 is MNHEY, CDR2 SVGEGT, per germline. CDR3 protein: CASSYRGFLHSTDTQYF. As DNA, the CDR3 is TGTGCCAGCAGTTACAGGGGGTTCCTGCATAGCACAGATACGCAGTATTTT.

In this sample, this clone turned up a few times. The chain recombines TRBV3-1 (or the pseudogene TRBV3-2) with TRBJ2-7, with 8 bases lining up with TRBD1. The V gene's germline CDR1 is LGHDT and CDR2 YNNKEL (reference sequence). The CDR3 loop spans 14 amino acids. V gave up 1 base and J gave up 6 bases; unmatched junction bases: 5. The CDR3 nucleotides are TGTGCCAGCAGCCAAGGGGACAGGATTCGCGAGCAGTACTTC. The encoded protein is CASSQGDRIREQYF.

This clone appeared a few times. This chain joins TRBV9 and TRBJ2-1, with TRBD1 identical over 7 bases. J lost 4 bases, V lost 3 bases, and 10 bases had no gene match. The CDR3 sequence is 16 residues long. The germline CDR1 and CDR2 sequences are SGDLS and YYNGEE. DNA of the CDR3: TGTGCCAGCAGCGCCTCGACAGGGCTTGGGTACAATGAGCAGTTCTTC. This sequence encodes CASSASTGLGYNEQFF. Complete variable domain (other parts from reference TRBV9 and TRBJ2-1): DSGVTQTPKHLITATGQRVTLRCSPRSGDLSVYWYQQSLDQGLQFLIQYYNGEERAKGNILERFSAQQFPDLHSELNLSSLELGDSALYFCASSASTGLGYNEQFFGPGTRLTVL.

The chain joins TRBV19 to TRBJ1-2; a possible D gene is TRBD1 (6 bases). The CDR3 extends over 14 amino acids. V lost 3 bases, J lost 4 bases, and 12 bases lay in between. CDR1 and CDR2 from the germline V gene are LNHDA and SQIVND (reference sequence). The CDR3 bases are TGTGCCAGTAGTATTTCGGACAGCCCCTATGGCTACACCTTC. This sequence encodes CASSISDSPYGYTF.

The V and J genes are TRBV28 and TRBJ1-3; tentative D call: TRBD1 (5 bases). The CDR3 has 18 residues. V was clipped by 5 bases and J by 4 bases, with 24 bases between them. Germline CDR1 reads MDHEN; CDR2 reads SYDVKM. This CDR3 is CASSSPQTAGGFGNTIYF. CDR3 DNA: TGTGCCAGCAGTAGTCCCCAAACGGCGGGGGGGTTCGGAAACACCATATATTTT.

This clone was seen once. Here the CDR3 reads CASTGLGQGGSNYGYTF. The CDR3 DNA follows: TGTGCCAGCACGGGTCTGGGACAGGGGGGTTCTAACTATGGCTACACCTTC. The rearrangement uses TRBV2 and TRBJ1-2, with 11 nucleotides matching TRBD1. V shed 7 bases and J 0 bases; nucleotides not matched to a gene: 10. CDR3 length: 17 residues. CDR1 and CDR2 from the germline V gene are SNHLY and FYNNEI.

This clone was seen a handful of times. CDR3 amino acids: CASSLGWGQQETQYF. As DNA, the CDR3 is TGTGCCAGCAGCTTAGGGTGGGGACAGCAAGAGACCCAGTACTTC. The chain carries TRBV11-1 and TRBJ2-5, with TRBD1 matching over 7 bases. CDR3 length: 15 amino acids. V trimming: 1 base; J trimming: 2 bases; junction bases outside the gene matches: 4. Germline V gene sequence: CDR1 SGHAT, CDR2 FQDESV (reference sequence).

J is TRBJ1-1 and V is TRBV3-1 (or the pseudogene TRBV3-2); the D gene is possibly TRBD1 (5 bases). V lost 1 base to trimming and J lost 10 bases, with 13 bases between them. Germline loops: CDR1 LGHDT, CDR2 YNNKEL (reference sequence). The CDR3 is made up of 13 amino acids. The CDR3 region has the DNA TGTGCCAGCAGCCAAGCCCAGGGCTCGGGAGCTTTCTTT. It specifies CASSQAQGSGAFF.

The V call is TRBV24-1, the J call TRBJ2-3, with a weak D call TRBD1 (6 bases). V was cut by 0 bases and J by 2 bases, with 8 bases left in between. The CDR3 runs 15 residues. Germline V gene sequence: CDR1 KGHDR, CDR2 SFDVKD. The CDR3 protein is CATSDLTGNTDTQYF. In DNA form, the CDR3 reads TGTGCCACCAGTGATTTGACAGGGAACACAGATACGCAGTATTTT.

This chain connects TRBV13 to TRBJ1-4; 8 nucleotides align to TRBD1. Germline CDR1 reads PRHDT; CDR2 reads FYEKMQ (reference sequence). The CDR3 covers 14 residues. With 5 bases clipped from V and 8 bases from J, the junction kept 7 bases outside the gene matches. CDR3 sequence (DNA): TGTGCCAGCAGCGTGGGACAGGAGCGCGAAAAACTGTTTTTT. Translating it yields CASSVGQEREKLFF. Full variable domain (missing parts from reference TRBV13 and TRBJ1-4): AAGVIQSPRHLIKEKRETATLKCYPIPRHDTVYWYQQGPGQDPQFLISFYEKMQSDKGSIPDRFSAQQFSDYHSELNMSSLELGDSALYFCASSVGQEREKLFFGSGTQLSVL.

This chain uses TRBV6-2 or TRBV6-3 with TRBJ2-5, with 13 bases aligning to TRBD2. V was pared by 5 bases and J by 2 bases, with 14 bases of the junction left unmatched. Per the germline V gene, CDR1 is MNHEY and CDR2 is SVGEGT. The CDR3 contains 19 residues. In DNA form, the CDR3 reads TGTGCCAGCAGTAGAACAACTAGCGGGGGGGCCTTACTTCAAGAGACCCAGTACTTC. Residues: CASSRTTSGGALLQETQYF.

This chain uses TRBV10-2 with TRBJ1-4; TRBD1 matches at 7 bases. Germline loops: CDR1 WSHSY, CDR2 SAAADI. CDR3 length: 15 residues. The V gene end was trimmed by 8 bases and the J gene end by 8 bases; junction bases not matched to a gene: 14. CDR3 residues: CASLSGRGGREKLFF. The CDR3, as DNA: TGCGCCAGCCTCTCCGGGCGAGGGGGCAGGGAAAAACTGTTTTTT.

The chain uses TRBV2 and TRBJ1-6, with D perhaps TRBD1 (6 bases). CDR1 and CDR2 from the germline V gene are SNHLY and FYNNEI. This CDR3 is built from 15 residues. Trimming cost V 4 bases and J 9 bases, with 16 bases left between them. CDR3 coding DNA: TGTGCCAGCAGTGCACAGGGAGGGATAGGTTCACCCCTCCACTTT. Translation: CASSAQGGIGSPLHF. The full variable domain, completed using reference TRBV2 and TRBJ1-6, is EPEVTQTPSHQVTQMGQEVILRCVPISNHLYFYWYRQILGQKVEFLVSFYNNEISEKSEIFDDQFSVERPDGSNFTLKIRSTKLEDSAMYFCASSAQGGIGSPLHFGNGTRLTVT.